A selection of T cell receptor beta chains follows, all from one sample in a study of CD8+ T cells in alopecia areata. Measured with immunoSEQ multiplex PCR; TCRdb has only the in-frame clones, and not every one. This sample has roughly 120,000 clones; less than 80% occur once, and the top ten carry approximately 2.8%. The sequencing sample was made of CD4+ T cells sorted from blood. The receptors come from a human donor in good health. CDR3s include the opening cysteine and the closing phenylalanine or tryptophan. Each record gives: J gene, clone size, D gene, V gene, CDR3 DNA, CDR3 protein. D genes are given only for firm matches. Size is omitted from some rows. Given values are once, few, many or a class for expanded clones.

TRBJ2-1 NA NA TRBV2 TGTGCCAGCACCAAAGCCCCCACTCAGAGCTCCTACAATGAGCAGTTCTTC CASTKAPTQSSYNEQFF
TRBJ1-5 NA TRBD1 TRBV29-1 TGCAGCGTAGGGACAGATTATAGCAATCAGCCCCAGCATTTT CSVGTDYSNQPQHF
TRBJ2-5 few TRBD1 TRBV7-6 TGTGCCAGCAGCCCTTGGACAGGGGAGGATTATTGGGAGACCCAGTACTTC CASSPWTGEDYWETQYF
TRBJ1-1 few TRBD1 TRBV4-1 TGCGCCAGCAGCCCCCTGGAGGGACAGGGAAAGGCTTTTGGAGCTTTCTTT CASSPLEGQGKAFGAFF
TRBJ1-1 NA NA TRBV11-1 TGTGCCAGCGGCAGGGCTCTTCAAAACACTGAAGCTTTCTTT CASGRALQNTEAFF
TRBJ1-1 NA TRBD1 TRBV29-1 TGCAGCGTTTCCCTGCAGGGGGAAAGTGAAGCTTTCTTT CSVSLQGESEAFF
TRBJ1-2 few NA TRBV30 TGTGCCTGGAGGACGAAGACAGTTGGGGGAAGTGGCTACACCTTC CAWRTKTVGGSGYTF
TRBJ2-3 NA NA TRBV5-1 TGCGCCAGCAGCACCGTGGCTAGCGCCGGTAGCACAGATACGCAGTATTTT CASSTVASAGSTDTQYF
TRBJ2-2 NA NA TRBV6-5 TGTGCCAGCTCCAACGGGGGGAACACCGGGGAGCTGTTTTTT CASSNGGNTGELFF
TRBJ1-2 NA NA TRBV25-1 TGTGCCAGCAGGGGCACGCGTAAGGGGAACTATGGCTACACCTTC CASRGTRKGNYGYTF